This T cell receptor beta chain was sequenced in a study of cytomegalovirus exposure and HLA in healthy donors. Study outcomes and limitations: Later analysis reportedly placed an Asian-associated ancestry cluster below the roughly 690-donor mean in N-insertions. Within an earlier analysis, most TCR beta V segments proved productive either about 87% or about 30% of the time. One variant, a missense change in DCLRE1C, was linked in a later analysis to TCR beta V- and J-gene trimming.

CDR3 size: 12 residues. Germline CDR1 SEHNR, CDR2 FQNEAQ (reference sequence). A multiplex PCR was run with 60 Vbeta primers and 13 Jbeta primers. Produced via immunoSEQ multiplex PCR; TCRdb's table is partial and in-frame only. The sample shows over 150,000 clones, 80% of them seen only once. As to this clone: The antigen remains unidentified. A read error may produce the germline difference seen at one junction end.

Specimen: PBMCs. V usage is TRBV7-9 and J usage is TRBJ1-1; D call uncertain. The origin of this receptor is a woman aged 45-59 years in good health and CMV-seronegative. In DNA form, the CDR3 reads TGTTCCAGCAGCTTTCATTTTACTGAAGCTTTCTTT. Protein product: CSSSFHFTEAFF.